This T cell receptor beta chain was recorded in a study of cytomegalovirus exposure and HLA in healthy donors (dated by TCRdb to the late 2010s). Context from the whole study: An earlier analysis of some 600 of the donors reported around 280 Gb of sequence data and 95 million to 120 million unique TCR beta sequences obtained from about 179 million T cells. The number of donors typed differed by locus, with about 629-630 for A, B, C, DRB1 and DQB1, roughly 550 for DQA1, some 570 for DPA1, and 472 for DPB1. Rather than using new phenotypic data, the later analysis identified candidate immune exposures from TCR beta sequences and from how often those sequences occurred across donors. To study patterns of TCR occurrence, a later analysis re-analyzed previously published TCR beta repertoires from several hundred donors and added high-resolution HLA genotyping. Along with the approximately 620-subject first cohort, a separate validation cohort of some 130 different subjects was used. Approximately 310 gigabases of sequencing data and about 92 million unique TCR sequences made up an early release that covered several hundred HLA-typed donors. All discovery cohort repertoires had been generated using a single sequencing platform. Genome-wide SNP genotypes for about three fifths of the roughly 670 donors were used in a later genetic analysis, which treated that subset as a discovery cohort. The T cell repertoires of several hundred subjects were profiled by immunosequencing and related to cytomegalovirus serostatus. On average, roughly 250,000 unique TCR beta nucleotide sequences were sequenced per donor among 398 genotyped donors of the cohort, with roughly 18% of those sequences being non-productive. The genetic ancestry cluster associated with self-reported Caucasian donors included roughly 84% of the roughly 400 genotyped donors. Both class I and class II loci were covered by HLA typing, at four-digit resolution. High-throughput TCR immunosequencing, statistical association of individual TCRs with disease status, and machine learning were combined to predict cytomegalovirus infection status. To decide whether each TCR beta V gene segment behaved as functional or pseudogenic, an earlier analysis of approximately 590 of the donors relied on high-throughput TCR beta sequencing. About five DR-DQ haplotypes were treated as single units for association and clustering because of strong linkage in the cohort. The aim of the study was to test whether cataloging public T cell receptors could identify signatures of past pathogen exposure. Donor age, sex, ethnicity and CMV serostatus were collected together with the repertoire data.

What the authors observed across the whole study: A later analysis associated about 16,000 TCR beta sequences with specific HLA alleles at a false discovery rate of 0.05. Because the 87-base-pair reads could not distinguish some IMGT-functional V segments, including TRBV6-2 and TRBV6-3, those segments were excluded. It was suggested by the authors that the approach could potentially be generalized to other disease states and immunological phenotypes. For the cohort, immune exposure information was limited to CMV serostatus. Because counts were too low, some 17 rarely observed V segments, including chromosome 9 orphons, were excluded from the earlier analysis of around 640 of the donors. According to a later analysis, TCR association rates differed among HLA loci, with DRB1 alleles showing the most associated TCRs and HLA-C alleles showing the fewest. In a later analysis, several top co-occurrence clusters were reported to appear linked to parvovirus B19, influenza, CMV and Epstein-Barr virus. Correlated functional status among segregating V segments might be attributable to linkage disequilibrium, but an unknown experimental factor could not be ruled out. In both the original and validation cohorts, the classifier was reported to diagnose cytomegalovirus status with high specificity and sensitivity. In a later analysis, most CMV-associated TCR beta chains were found to appear HLA-restricted, with HLA associations seemingly driven largely by CMV exposure. Presence/absence analyses assumed roughly uniform sequencing depth across donors, an assumption that may not hold. Because some donors lacked HLA typing at each locus, the association tests relied only on the typed subset. In this cohort, only TCR beta chains were sequenced, and detectable features were limited by the absence of alpha or paired-chain data. A further reported finding was that TCR beta sequences accurately predicted the HLA-A and HLA-B alleles for most subjects in the first cohort. A later analysis found that HLA-associated TCR beta chains were more clonally expanded and had lower generation probabilities than equally common non-associated chains. When HLA alleles, especially DR and DQ, strongly co-occurred, TCR associations were difficult to assign to individual alleles. According to a later genetic analysis, donors in an Asian-associated ancestry cluster had fewer N-insertions in productive TCRs than the approximately 700-donor mean. In the study, about 150 TCR beta chains were listed as associated with cytomegalovirus. In an earlier analysis of some 540 of the donors, most TCR beta V segments appeared in productive rearrangements about 87% or about 30% of the time, broadly matching IMGT annotations. A group of highly shared sequence variants was considered likely to be a technical artifact of the sequencing pipeline. A few of the identified cytomegalovirus-associated TCR beta chains were confirmed in vitro to be specific for cytomegalovirus antigens. While some public TCRs were present in many individuals, most TCR sequences turned up only very rarely across donors. In a later genetic analysis, a missense DCLRE1C variant was associated with V-gene and J-gene trimming of TCR beta chains, and the association was replicated in an independent cohort.

The junction carries 12 bases between V and J, which are trimmed by 10 bases and 3 bases respectively. Spanning cysteine to phenylalanine, the CDR3 consists of 13 amino acids. CDR3 DNA only is kept here, 39 bases in frame from base 1. CDR1 and CDR2 are read off the germline V gene as SNHLY and FYNNEI. The cohort comprised 666 healthy bone marrow donors. At the time of sampling, every cohort member was nominally healthy, though immune exposures that went unrecorded were likely present. The donor was CMV seropositive and was included in the group of 300 or so seropositive cohort members. A peripheral blood sample was provided by each donor, and peripheral blood mononuclear cells were used for TCR beta sequencing. Genomic DNA was extracted from the blood cell samples with the Qiagen DNeasy Blood Extraction Kit. The receptor library was made with the immunoSEQ multiplex PCR assay. A mixture of 60 forward primers for TCR Vbeta segments and 13 reverse primers for TCR Jbeta segments was used in the multiplex PCR. The CDR3 region of rearranged TCR beta genes was amplified from genomic DNA by a multiplex PCR assay. The Illumina HiSeq System was used to sequence the amplified TCR beta libraries as 87-base-pair reads. The paper's data handling went like this. A later analysis counted 75 million to 100 million unique TCR beta chains across the 600 to 850 repertoires, and some 11 million of these chains were shared by at least two donors. A nearest-neighbor algorithm error-corrected the raw reads and collapsed the reads into unique sequences, merging closely related sequences to remove PCR and sequencing errors. To assign V, D and J gene segments, CDR3 sequences were aligned to IMGT reference sequences. For a sequence to be retained, a match of at least six nucleotides was required to both a V gene segment and a J gene segment. A rearrangement was called productive if the CDR3 had no stop codons and remained in frame with V and J, and every other rearrangement was called non-productive. Following IMGT convention, CDR3 was defined as the stretch from the second conserved V-encoded cysteine to the conserved J-encoded phenylalanine. In an earlier analysis of around 640 of the donors, sequences lacking an unambiguous match to a single V gene segment were excluded. In an earlier analysis of 450 to 700 of the donors, V segments were called functional above 56.7% productive rearrangements and were called segregating when the between-donor standard deviation exceeded 5%. A statistical classification framework was built to diagnose cytomegalovirus status from the catalog of TCR beta chain sequences. V and J gene assignment, in a later analysis, came from comparing TCR nucleotide sequences with IMGT/GENE-DB human TR gene sequences. In a later analysis, CDR3 sequences and most-parsimonious VDJ recombination scenarios were assigned using the TCRdist pipeline. A later analysis defined each TCR beta chain by its CDR3 amino acid sequence plus V-gene family, and excluded reads lacking a unique V-gene family. A later analysis removed 450 to 600 highly shared, low-generation-probability nucleotide sequences to deal with suspected cross-contamination and a sequencing artifact. In a later analysis, a clonal expansion index was calculated for each public chain from normalized within-repertoire ranks of inferred template counts. A later analysis computed generation probabilities with a VDJ recombination model fitted to out-of-frame rearrangements, and checked the results against IGoR. Hypergeometric tests were used in a later analysis to score TCR-TCR, TCR-HLA and TCR-CMV co-occurrence, with a repertoire-size bias correction applied to the TCR pairs. In a later analysis, false discovery rates were estimated by permuting HLA or CMV assignments 20 times. A later analysis grouped co-occurring TCRs with DBSCAN, adding TCRdist sequence similarity when clustering within HLA-allele-positive subsets. Repertoires with fewer than 30,000 or more than 120,000 public chains, plus five repertoires with anomalous nucleotide sharing, were excluded from co-occurrence clustering. In its TCRdb copy, this immuneACCESS table keeps in-frame sequences only and misses some clones. Where compared with another copy, unresolved V genes explain less than half of these, and the others have no known cause. V and J calls and clone size come straight from that table; D and trimming were deduced from the DNA. The sample table holds about 170,000 clones, of which under 75% were seen once. The ten most abundant clones make up around 6.8% of the sample.

This clone was observed a few times. Its target antigen remains unknown. One base away there is no much larger clone; base qualities are not given. Rearrangement joined TRBV2 to TRBJ1-4, with an unclear D gene assignment. Specimen: PBMCs. The clonotype comes from a middle-aged man in good health and CMV-seropositive. The bases read TGTGCCACCTCGTGGGCCGCTAATGAAAAACTGTTTTTT. Its amino acids are CATSWAANEKLFF.